The following is a T cell receptor beta chain sequence with its context. Antigen specificity is unknown. This entry is derived from a study of OX40 agonist ivuxolimab in advanced cancers. Generated by immunoSEQ multiplex PCR, the TCRdb table keeps only in-frame clones and is missing some. The sample comprises around 100,000 clones, 90% of which are singletons, and 0.15% to 0.2% rests with the top ten. Study outcomes and limitations: Dose levels from 0.1 to 3.0 mg/kg saw CD4+ and CD8+ blood T cells expand clonally by week 6.

The CDR3 totals 16 residues. The V gene's germline CDR1 is MNHEY and CDR2 SMNVEV (reference sequence). Unmatched junction bases numbered 16, after V lost 9 bases and J lost 3 bases. The input for sequencing was CD4+ or CD8+ T cells sorted from blood, taken in a trial of the OX40 agonist ivuxolimab. The chain has TRBV27 and TRBJ1-2; 7 bases are a match to TRBD1. This receptor was taken from an adult with an advanced solid tumor such as melanoma, head and neck, liver or kidney cancer. The CDR3 loop reads CASIWFGRGHYYGYTF. The CDR3 region has the DNA TGTGCCAGTATTTGGTTCGGTAGGGGGCATTACTATGGCTACACCTTC.